Listed here are 11 T cell receptor beta chains from one sample, sequenced in a study of shared clonotypes between healthy human individuals (dated by TCRdb to about 2020). Library preparation was by the immunoSEQ multiplex PCR assay. Drawn from immuneACCESS, this table holds only the in-frame rearrangements with V and J called that TCRdb kept. Clones are partly lost; checked studies trace under half to an unresolved V gene and leave the rest unexplained. The sample table records hundreds of thousands of clones; around 95% of these occur just once. The ten top clones hold approximately 0.1% of the sample. CD8 naive samples were obtained by positive selection for CCR7 among CD45RO-negative cells, yielding a CD45RA+CCR7+ population from which TemRA cells were excluded. The sequenced sample consisted of naive CD8+ T cells sorted from blood. The cell subset or site label corresponds to: CD45RA+CCR7+. These receptors came from a woman aged 30 to 39 in good health.

The DNA for the CDR3 is TGTGCCAGCAGTTTAATAGGGGCGGGCGACATTCAGTACTTC. Encoded protein: CASSLIGAGDIQYF. This chain connects TRBV28 to TRBJ2-4, with D perhaps being TRBD1 or TRBD2 (5 bases each). This CDR3 contains 14 residues. V gave up 2 bases and J gave up 8 bases, with 13 bases separating them. Per the germline V gene, CDR1 is MDHEN and CDR2 is SYDVKM.

This clone appeared a few times. The chain couples TRBV2 to TRBJ1-2; D may be TRBD1 (5 bases). The CDR3 is made up of 15 amino acids. Deletions cut 1 base from V and 5 bases from J, with 14 bases between. Germline values: CDR1 SNHLY, CDR2 FYNNEI. This CDR3 is CASSEDVGPEYGYTF. In DNA, the CDR3 is TGTGCCAGCAGTGAAGATGTGGGACCCGAGTATGGCTACACCTTC.

The chain recombines TRBV20-1 with TRBJ2-7, with D unclear. Trimming took 4 bases from V and 5 from J, leaving 0 bases between them. The CDR3 extends over 8 amino acids. The germline V gene encodes CDR1 DFQATT and CDR2 SNEGSKA (reference sequence). The CDR3 coding sequence is TGCAGTGCTAACGAGCAGTACTTC. Its protein product is CSANEQYF.

The chain uses TRBV2 and TRBJ2-1, with 10 nucleotides matching TRBD2. Trimming at V came to 6 bases and at J to 3 bases, leaving 5 bases not matched to a gene. CDR3 length: 15 residues. Per the germline V gene, CDR1 is SNHLY and CDR2 is FYNNEI. CDR3 DNA: TGTGCCAGCAGGGGGACTAGCGCCCGCTACAATGAGCAGTTCTTC. It yields the protein CASRGTSARYNEQFF.

In nucleotides, the CDR3 is TGTGCCAGCAGTGAACTTAGCGGGAACCCTAACGAGCAGTACTTC. It specifies CASSELSGNPNEQYF. This chain uses TRBV2 with TRBJ2-7; 8 nucleotides align to TRBD2. This CDR3 spans 15 amino acids. Germline V gives CDR1 SNHLY, CDR2 FYNNEI. Trimming took 2 bases from V and 5 from J; bases not matched to a gene: 8.

This clone was observed a single time. This rearrangement joins TRBV11-2 to TRBJ2-7; D not resolved. Germline V gene sequence: CDR1 SGHAT, CDR2 FQNNGV. V lost 5 bases and J 3 bases, leaving 20 bases between the germline ends. The CDR3 runs to 16 residues. CDR3 amino acids: CASSAHKGGPNYEQYF. CDR3 in DNA: TGTGCCAGCAGCGCACACAAAGGTGGGCCCAACTACGAGCAGTACTTC.

This clone was observed a single time. The same CDR3 can be traced to other DNA sequences in this sample. This chain links TRBV11-2 with TRBJ2-1; D unresolved. V shed 1 base and J shed 8 bases, with 12 bases lying between them. This CDR3 region has 14 residues. Germline values: CDR1 SGHAT, CDR2 FQNNGV. The CDR3 region has the DNA TGTGCCAGCAGCTTAGTTGCAGGCGCGGATGAGCAGTTCTTC. This translates into CASSLVAGADEQFF.

The chain employs TRBV15 and TRBJ2-5; D is perhaps TRBD2 (5 bases). The V gene lost 4 bases and the J gene lost 5 bases, with 8 bases spanning the gap. The CDR3 runs 12 residues. Per the germline V gene, CDR1 is LNHNV and CDR2 is YYDKDF (reference sequence). This CDR3 is CATSKEVETQYF. The CDR3 bases are TGTGCCACCAGCAAGGAGGTTGAGACCCAGTACTTC. Using reference TRBV15 and TRBJ2-5 for the parts outside the CDR3, the full variable domain is DAMVIQNPRYQVTQFGKPVTLSCSQTLNHNVMYWYQQKSSQAPKLLFHYYDKDFNNEADTPDNFQSRRPNTSFCFLDIRSPGLGDTAMYLCATSKEVETQYFGPGTRLLVL.

The CDR3, as DNA: TGCGCCAGCAGCCCTGGACAGGGGCCCCACCGGCCCCAGCATTTT. This codes for CASSPGQGPHRPQHF. V is TRBV4-1 and J is TRBJ1-5, with TRBD1 matching 9 bases. The V gene end was trimmed by 4 bases and the J gene end by 9 bases; junction bases not matched to a gene: 10. Germline CDR1 reads MGHRA; CDR2 reads YSYEKL. This CDR3 has 15 amino acids.

V is TRBV5-1 and J is TRBJ2-2, with TRBD2 identical over 13 bases. The germline gives CDR1 SGHRS, CDR2 YFSETQ. The trim removed 0 bases at V and 2 bases at J, leaving 4 bases unmatched. The CDR3 extends over 18 amino acids. The DNA of the CDR3 is TGCGCCAGCAGCTTGGGATGGACTAGCGGGAGTAACACCGGGGAGCTGTTTTTT. Translating gives CASSLGWTSGSNTGELFF. Variable domain in full (rest from reference TRBV5-1 and TRBJ2-2): KAGVTQTPRYLIKTRGQQVTLSCSPISGHRSVSWYQQTPGQGLQFLFEYFSETQRNKGNFPGRFSGRQFSNSRSEMNVSTLELGDSALYLCASSLGWTSGSNTGELFFGEGSRLTVL.

V and J are TRBV28 and TRBJ1-6; TRBD1 agrees at 8 bases. Germline CDR1 is MDHEN and CDR2 is SYDVKM. With V trimmed by 5 bases and J by 9 bases, 3 bases remained unmatched. The CDR3 runs 13 residues. CDR3 loop: CASSPGGGSPLHF. The DNA of the CDR3 is TGTGCCAGCAGTCCAGGGGGCGGTTCACCCCTCCACTTT.